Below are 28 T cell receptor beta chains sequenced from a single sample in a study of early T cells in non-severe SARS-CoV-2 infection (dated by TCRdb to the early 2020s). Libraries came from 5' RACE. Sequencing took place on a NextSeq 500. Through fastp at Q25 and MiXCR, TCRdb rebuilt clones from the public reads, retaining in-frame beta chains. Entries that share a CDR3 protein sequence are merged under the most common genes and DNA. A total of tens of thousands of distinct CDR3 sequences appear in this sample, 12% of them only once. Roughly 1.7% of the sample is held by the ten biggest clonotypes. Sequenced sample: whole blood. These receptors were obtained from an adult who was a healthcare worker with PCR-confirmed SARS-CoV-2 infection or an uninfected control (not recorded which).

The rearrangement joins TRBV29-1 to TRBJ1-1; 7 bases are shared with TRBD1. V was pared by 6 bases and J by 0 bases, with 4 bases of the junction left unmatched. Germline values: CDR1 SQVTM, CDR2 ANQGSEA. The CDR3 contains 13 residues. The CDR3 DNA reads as TGCAGCGTGAGGGACAGAGTGAACACTGAAGCTTTCTTT. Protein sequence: CSVRDRVNTEAFF.

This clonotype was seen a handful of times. The CDR3 coding sequence is TGTGCCAGCAGTTTAGGAGGGGCGCAGGAAAAACTGTTTTTT. Protein product: CASSLGGAQEKLFF. V gene TRBV28 combines with J gene TRBJ1-4, with a possible D match to TRBD1 (5 bases). The CDR3 extends over 14 amino acids. Germline V gives CDR1 MDHEN, CDR2 SYDVKM. V was shortened by 2 bases and J by 8 bases, with 12 bases between the two germline ends.

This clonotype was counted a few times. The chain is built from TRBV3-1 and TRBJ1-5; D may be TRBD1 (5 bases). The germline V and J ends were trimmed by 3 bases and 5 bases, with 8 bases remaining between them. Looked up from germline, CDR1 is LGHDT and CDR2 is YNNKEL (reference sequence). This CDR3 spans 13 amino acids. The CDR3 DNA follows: TGTGCCAGCAGCCAGGTGGGGGATCAGCCCCAGCATTTT. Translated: CASSQVGDQPQHF.

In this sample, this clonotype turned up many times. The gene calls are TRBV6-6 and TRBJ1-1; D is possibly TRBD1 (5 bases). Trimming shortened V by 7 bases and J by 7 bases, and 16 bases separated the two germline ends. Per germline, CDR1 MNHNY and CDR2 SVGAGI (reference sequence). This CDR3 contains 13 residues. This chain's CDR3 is CASTRASGYEAFF. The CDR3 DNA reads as TGTGCCAGCACCAGGGCTTCAGGGTATGAAGCTTTCTTT.

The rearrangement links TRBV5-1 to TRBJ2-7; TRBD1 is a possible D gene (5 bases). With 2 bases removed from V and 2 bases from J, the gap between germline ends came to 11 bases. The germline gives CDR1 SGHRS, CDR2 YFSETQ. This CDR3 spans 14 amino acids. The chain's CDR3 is CASSFREGAYEQYF. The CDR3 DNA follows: TGCGCCAGCAGCTTCAGGGAAGGCGCCTACGAGCAGTACTTC.

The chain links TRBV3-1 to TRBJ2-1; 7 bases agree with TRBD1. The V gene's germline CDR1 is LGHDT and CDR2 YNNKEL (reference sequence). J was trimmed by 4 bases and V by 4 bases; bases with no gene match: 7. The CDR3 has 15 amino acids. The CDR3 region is CASSPARGPYNEQFF. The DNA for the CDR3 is TGTGCCAGCAGCCCGGCAAGGGGGCCTTACAATGAGCAGTTCTTC.

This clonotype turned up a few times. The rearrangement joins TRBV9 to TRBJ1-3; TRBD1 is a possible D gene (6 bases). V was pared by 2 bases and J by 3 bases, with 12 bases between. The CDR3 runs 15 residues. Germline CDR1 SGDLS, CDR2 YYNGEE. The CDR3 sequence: CASSVDRLLGNTIYF. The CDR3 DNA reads TGTGCCAGCAGCGTTGACAGGCTTCTTGGAAACACCATATATTTT.

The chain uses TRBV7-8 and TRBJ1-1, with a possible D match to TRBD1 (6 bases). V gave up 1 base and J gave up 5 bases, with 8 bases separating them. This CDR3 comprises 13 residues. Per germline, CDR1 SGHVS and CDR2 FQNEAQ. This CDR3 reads CASSLDDRTEAFF. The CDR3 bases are TGTGCCAGCAGCTTAGATGACAGGACTGAAGCTTTCTTT. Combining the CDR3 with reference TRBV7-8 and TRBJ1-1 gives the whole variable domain GAGVSQSPRYKVAKRGQDVALRCDPISGHVSLFWYQQALGQGPEFLTYFQNEAQLDKSGLPSDRFFAERPEGSVSTLKIQRTQQEDSAVYLCASSLDDRTEAFFGQGTRLTVV.

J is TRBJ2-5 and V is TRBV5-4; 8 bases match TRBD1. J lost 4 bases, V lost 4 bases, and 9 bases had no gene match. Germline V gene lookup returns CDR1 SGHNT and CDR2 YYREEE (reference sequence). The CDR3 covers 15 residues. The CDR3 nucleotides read TGTGCCAGCAGCGACTTCAGGGGGCGCGGAGAGACCCAGTACTTC. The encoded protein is CASSDFRGRGETQYF.

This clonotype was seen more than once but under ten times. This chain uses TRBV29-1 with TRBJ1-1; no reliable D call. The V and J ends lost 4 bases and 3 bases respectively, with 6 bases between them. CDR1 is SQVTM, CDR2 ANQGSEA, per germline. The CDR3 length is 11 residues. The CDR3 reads CSVVPYTEAFF. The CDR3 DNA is TGCAGCGTTGTACCCTACACTGAAGCTTTCTTT.

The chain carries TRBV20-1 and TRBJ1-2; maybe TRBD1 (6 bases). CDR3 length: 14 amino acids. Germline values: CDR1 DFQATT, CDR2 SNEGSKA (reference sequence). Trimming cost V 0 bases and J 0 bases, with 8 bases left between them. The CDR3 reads CSARDSGANYGYTF. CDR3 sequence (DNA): TGCAGTGCTAGAGATTCAGGGGCTAACTATGGCTACACCTTC.

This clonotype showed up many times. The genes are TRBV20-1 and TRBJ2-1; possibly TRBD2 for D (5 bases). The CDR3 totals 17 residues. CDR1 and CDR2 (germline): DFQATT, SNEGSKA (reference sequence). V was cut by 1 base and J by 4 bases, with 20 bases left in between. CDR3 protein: CSARGLGRGFSYNEQFF. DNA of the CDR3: TGCAGTGCTAGAGGGCTCGGCCGAGGGTTTAGTTACAATGAGCAGTTCTTC.

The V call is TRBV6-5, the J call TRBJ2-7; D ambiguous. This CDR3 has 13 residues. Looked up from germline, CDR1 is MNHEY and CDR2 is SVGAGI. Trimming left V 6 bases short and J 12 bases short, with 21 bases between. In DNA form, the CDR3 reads TGTGCCAGCAGCTCAACCCCACGAACCCGACCGTACTTC. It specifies CASSSTPRTRPYF.

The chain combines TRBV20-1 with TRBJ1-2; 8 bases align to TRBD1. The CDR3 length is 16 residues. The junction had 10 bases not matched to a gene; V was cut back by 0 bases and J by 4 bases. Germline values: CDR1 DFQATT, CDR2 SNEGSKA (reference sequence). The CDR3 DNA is TGCAGTGCTAGAGATCCGACAGGGGCATCCGGCTATGGCTACACCTTC. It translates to CSARDPTGASGYGYTF.

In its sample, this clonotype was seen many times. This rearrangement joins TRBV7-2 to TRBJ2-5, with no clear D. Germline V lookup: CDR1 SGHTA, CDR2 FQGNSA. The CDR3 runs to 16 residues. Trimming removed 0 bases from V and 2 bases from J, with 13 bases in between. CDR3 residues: CASSLAIGRSQETQYF. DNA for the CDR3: TGTGCCAGCAGCTTAGCAATCGGACGGTCACAAGAGACCCAGTACTTC.

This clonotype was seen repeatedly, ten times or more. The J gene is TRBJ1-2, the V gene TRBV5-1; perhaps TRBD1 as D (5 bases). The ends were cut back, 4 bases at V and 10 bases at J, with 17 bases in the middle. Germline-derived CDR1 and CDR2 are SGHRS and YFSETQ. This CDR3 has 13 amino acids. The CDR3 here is CASSPEGTGDYTF. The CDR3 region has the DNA TGCGCCAGCAGCCCGGAAGGGACGGGGGACTACACCTTC.

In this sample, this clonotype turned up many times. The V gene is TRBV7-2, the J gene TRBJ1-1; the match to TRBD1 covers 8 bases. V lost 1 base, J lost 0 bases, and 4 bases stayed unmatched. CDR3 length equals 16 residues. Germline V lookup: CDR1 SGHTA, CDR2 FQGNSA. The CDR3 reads CASSLGTGRMNTEAFF. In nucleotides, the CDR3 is TGTGCCAGCAGCTTAGGGACAGGGAGGATGAACACTGAAGCTTTCTTT.

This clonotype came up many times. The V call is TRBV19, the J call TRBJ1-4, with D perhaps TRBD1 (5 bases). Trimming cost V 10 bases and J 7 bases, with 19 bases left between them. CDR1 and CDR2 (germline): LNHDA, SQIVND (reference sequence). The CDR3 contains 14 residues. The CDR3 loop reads CATSSGQESEKLFF. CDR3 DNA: TGTGCCACCAGCTCAGGGCAAGAAAGTGAAAAACTGTTTTTT.

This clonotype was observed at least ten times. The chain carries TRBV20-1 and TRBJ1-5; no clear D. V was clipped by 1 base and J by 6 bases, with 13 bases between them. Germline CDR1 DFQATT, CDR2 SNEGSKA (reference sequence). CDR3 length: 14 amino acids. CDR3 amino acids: CSARVEGPGQPQHF. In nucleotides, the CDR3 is TGCAGTGCTAGAGTGGAGGGTCCCGGTCAGCCCCAGCATTTT.

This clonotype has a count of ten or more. Here the CDR3 DNA reads TGCAGTGCTAGCCGAGGGCGGGGACAACCCACAGATACGCAGTATTTT. Protein sequence: CSASRGRGQPTDTQYF. The chain couples TRBV20-1 to TRBJ2-3, with D possibly being TRBD1 or TRBD2 (6 bases each). Germline values: CDR1 DFQATT, CDR2 SNEGSKA (reference sequence). The CDR3 has 16 amino acids. V lost 3 bases and J lost 2, with 18 bases in between.

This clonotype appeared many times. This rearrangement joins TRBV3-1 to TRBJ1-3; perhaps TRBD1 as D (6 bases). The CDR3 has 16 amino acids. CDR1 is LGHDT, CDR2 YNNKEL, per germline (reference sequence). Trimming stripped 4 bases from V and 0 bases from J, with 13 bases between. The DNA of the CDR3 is TGTGCCAGCAGCCGAAAAGACAGGACCTCTGGAAACACCATATATTTT. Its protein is CASSRKDRTSGNTIYF.

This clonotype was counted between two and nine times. CDR3 nucleotide sequence: TGTGCCAGCAGCTCCAGTGTGGCTAGCGGTGGAATGAATGAGCAGTTCTTC. Translating it yields CASSSSVASGGMNEQFF. The V call is TRBV7-2, the J call TRBJ2-1; the match to TRBD2 covers 7 bases. CDR1 is SGHTA and CDR2 is FQGNSA in the germline V gene. J was trimmed by 7 bases and V by 4 bases; bases with no gene match: 16. The CDR3 runs to 17 residues. The full variable domain, with the rest looked up from reference TRBV7-2 and TRBJ2-1, is GAGVSQSPSNKVTEKGKDVELRCDPISGHTALYWYRQSLGQGLEFLIYFQGNSAPDKSGLPSDRFSAERTGGSVSTLTIQRTQQEDSAVYLCASSSSVASGGMNEQFFGPGTRLTVL.

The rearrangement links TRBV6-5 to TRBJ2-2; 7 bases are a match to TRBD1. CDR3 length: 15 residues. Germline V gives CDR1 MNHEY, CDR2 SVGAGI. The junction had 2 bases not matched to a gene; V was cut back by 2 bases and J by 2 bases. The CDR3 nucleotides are TGTGCCAGCAGTTACAGGACAGGAAACACCGGGGAGCTGTTTTTT. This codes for CASSYRTGNTGELFF.

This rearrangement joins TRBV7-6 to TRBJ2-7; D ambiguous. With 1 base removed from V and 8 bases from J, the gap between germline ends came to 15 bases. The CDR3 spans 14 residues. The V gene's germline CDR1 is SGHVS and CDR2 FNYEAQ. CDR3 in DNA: TGTGCCAGCAGCTTAGTCAGGTTCGGCATACAGCAGTACTTC. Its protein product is CASSLVRFGIQQYF.

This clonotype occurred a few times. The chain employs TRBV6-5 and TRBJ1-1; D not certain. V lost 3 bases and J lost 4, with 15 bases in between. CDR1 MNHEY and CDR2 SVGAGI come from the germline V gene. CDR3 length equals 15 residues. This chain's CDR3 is CASSYARAPGTEAFF. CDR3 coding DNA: TGTGCCAGCAGTTATGCACGGGCTCCGGGCACTGAAGCTTTCTTT.

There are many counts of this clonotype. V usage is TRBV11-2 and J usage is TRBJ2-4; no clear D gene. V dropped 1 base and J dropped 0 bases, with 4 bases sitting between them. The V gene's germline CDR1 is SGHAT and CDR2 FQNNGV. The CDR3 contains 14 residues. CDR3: CASSLGAAKNIQYF. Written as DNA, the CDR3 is TGTGCCAGCAGCTTAGGGGCAGCCAAAAACATTCAGTACTTC. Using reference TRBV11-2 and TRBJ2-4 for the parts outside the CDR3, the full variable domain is EAGVAQSPRYKIIEKRQSVAFWCNPISGHATLYWYQQILGQGPKLLIQFQNNGVVDDSQLPKDRFSAERLKGVDSTLKIQPAKLEDSAVYLCASSLGAAKNIQYFGAGTRLSVL.

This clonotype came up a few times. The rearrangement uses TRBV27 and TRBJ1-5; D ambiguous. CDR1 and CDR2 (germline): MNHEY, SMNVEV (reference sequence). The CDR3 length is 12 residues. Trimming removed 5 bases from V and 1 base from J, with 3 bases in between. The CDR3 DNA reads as TGTGCCAGCAGTCGCAGCAATCAGCCCCAGCATTTT. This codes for CASSRSNQPQHF.

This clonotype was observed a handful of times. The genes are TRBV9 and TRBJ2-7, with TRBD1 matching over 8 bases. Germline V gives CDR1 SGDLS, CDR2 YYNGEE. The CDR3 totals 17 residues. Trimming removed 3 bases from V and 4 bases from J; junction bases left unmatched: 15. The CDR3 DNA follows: TGTGCCAGCAGCGCCCACCTACAGGGGGAGGTGGGGTACGAGCAGTACTTC. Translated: CASSAHLQGEVGYEQYF.